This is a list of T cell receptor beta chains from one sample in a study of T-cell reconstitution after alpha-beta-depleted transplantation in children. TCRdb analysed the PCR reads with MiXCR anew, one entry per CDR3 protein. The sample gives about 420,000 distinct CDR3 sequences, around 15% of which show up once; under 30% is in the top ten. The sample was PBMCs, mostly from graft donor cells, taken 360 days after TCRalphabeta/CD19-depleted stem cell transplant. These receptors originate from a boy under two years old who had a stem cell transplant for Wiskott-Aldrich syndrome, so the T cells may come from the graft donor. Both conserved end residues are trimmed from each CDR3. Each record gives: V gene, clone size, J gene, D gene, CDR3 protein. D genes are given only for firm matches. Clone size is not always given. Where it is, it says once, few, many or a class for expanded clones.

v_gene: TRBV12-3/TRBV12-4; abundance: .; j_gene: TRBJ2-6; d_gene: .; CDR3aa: ASRTARGIVSGANVLT
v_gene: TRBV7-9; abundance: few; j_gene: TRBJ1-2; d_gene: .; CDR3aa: ASSPTQGLYGYT
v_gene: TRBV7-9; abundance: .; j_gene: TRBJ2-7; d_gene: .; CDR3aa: ATSDGGIGYISYEQY
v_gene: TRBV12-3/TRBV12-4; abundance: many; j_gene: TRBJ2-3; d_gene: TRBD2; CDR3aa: ASSLVRGSTDTQY
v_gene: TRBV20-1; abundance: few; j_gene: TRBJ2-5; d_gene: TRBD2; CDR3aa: SARVASGSGETQY
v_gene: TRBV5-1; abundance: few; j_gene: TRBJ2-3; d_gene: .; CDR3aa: ASSFGQGRFTQY
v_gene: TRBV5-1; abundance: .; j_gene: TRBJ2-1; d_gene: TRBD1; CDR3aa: ASSPHGQGGEQF
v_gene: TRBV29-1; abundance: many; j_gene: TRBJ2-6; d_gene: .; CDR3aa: SVADSGANVLT
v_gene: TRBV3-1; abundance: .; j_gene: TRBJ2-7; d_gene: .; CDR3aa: ACTKVVGYEQY
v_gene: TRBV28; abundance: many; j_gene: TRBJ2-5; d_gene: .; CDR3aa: ASSLVGRETQY
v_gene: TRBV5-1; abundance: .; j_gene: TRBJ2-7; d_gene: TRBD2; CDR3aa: ASSLNGGTYVQY
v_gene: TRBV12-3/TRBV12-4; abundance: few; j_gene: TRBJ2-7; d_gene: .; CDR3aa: ASSLREPGHPYEQY
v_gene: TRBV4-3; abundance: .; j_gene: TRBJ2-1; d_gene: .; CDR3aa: ASSQDEGGAGEQF
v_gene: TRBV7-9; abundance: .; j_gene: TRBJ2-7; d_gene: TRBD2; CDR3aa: ASSAGRTSTPYEQY
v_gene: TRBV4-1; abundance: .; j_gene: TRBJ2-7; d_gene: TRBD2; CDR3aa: ASSQSKLAGGRYEQY
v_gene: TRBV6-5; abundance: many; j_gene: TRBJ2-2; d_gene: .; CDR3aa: ASSQLWGTGELF
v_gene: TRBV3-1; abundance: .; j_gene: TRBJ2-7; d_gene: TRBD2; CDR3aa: ASSQGTSVTYEQY
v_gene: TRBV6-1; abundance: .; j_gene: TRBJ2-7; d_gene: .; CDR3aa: ASRELGATYEQY
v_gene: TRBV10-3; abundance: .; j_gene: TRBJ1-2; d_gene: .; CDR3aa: AISGDPERLYGYT
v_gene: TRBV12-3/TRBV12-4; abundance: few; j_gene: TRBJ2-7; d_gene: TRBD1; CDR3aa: ASSFYLGTGTYEQY
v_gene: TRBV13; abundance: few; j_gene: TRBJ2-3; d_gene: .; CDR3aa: ASSPRAGTDTQY
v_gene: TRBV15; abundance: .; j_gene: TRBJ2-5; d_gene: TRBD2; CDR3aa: ATSTSGRGETQY
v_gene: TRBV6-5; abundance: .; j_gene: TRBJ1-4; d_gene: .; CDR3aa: ASSYSNEKLF
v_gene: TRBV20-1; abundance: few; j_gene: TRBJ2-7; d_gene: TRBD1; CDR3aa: SANRGAYEQY
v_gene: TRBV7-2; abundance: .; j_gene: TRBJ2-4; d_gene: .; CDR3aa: ASSVHMRPKNIQY
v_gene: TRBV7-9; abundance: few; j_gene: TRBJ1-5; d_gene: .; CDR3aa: ASSLGSGVGSNQPQH
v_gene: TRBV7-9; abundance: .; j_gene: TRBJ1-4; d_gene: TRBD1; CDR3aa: ASSWGTGREKLF
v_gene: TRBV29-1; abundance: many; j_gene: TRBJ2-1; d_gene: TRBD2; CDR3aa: SVERTSGVNEQF
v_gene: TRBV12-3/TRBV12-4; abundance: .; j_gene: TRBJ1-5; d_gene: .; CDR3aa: ALSKGLNQPQH
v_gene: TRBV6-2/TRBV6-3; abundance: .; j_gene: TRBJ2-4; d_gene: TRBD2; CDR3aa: ASSYSSSGRIQY
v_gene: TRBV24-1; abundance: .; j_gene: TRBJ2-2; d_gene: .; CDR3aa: ATSLTGSHVTGELF
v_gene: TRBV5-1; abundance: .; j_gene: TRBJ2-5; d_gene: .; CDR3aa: ASAPQRKRETQY
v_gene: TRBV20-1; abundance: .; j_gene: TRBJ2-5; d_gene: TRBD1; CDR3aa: SATRDSSQETQY
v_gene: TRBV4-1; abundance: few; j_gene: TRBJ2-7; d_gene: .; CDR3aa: ASSPGAGHPDIYEQY
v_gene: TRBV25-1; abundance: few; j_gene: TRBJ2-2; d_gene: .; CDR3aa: ASSDVGPTGELF
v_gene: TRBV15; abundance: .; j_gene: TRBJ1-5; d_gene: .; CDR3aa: ATSRGPGIDQPQH
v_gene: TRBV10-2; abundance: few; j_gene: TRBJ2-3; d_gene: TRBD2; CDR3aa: ASRRTSESTDTQY
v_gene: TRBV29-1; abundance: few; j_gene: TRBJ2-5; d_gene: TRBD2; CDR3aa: SLTGTSGDQETQY
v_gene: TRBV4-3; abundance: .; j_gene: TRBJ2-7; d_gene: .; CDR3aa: ASSHLGQAVYEQY
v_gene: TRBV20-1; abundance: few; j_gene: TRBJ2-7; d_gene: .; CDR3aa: SARRPGTSKYEQY
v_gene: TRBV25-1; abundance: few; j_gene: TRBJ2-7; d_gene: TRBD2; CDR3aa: ASSPRSGLARGRSSYEQY
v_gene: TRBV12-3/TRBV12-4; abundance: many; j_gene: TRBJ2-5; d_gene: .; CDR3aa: ASRRETQY
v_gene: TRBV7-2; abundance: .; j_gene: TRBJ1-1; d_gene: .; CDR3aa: ASSYGWMNTEAF
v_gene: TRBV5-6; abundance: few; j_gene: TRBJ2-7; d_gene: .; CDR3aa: ASSSGPRVSEQY
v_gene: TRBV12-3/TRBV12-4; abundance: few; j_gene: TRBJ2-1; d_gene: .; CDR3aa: ASTLGASYNEQF